The rows below give T cell receptor beta chains drawn from one sample of a study of control samples from healthy donors and cancer patients. Method: immunoSEQ multiplex PCR; TCRdb's copy keeps in-frame clones and lacks some. The sample has more than 95,000 clones; about 90% are singletons. Sequenced material: blood. The receptors come from a man aged 55 to 69 in good health. The CDR3 runs from the conserved cysteine through the conserved F or W. A D gene is named only where the DNA matches it firmly. For some rows the clone size is stated as once, few or many, or as a class when expanded; others skip it.

clone size: .
D gene: .
V gene: TRBV28
J gene: TRBJ1-5
CDR3 DNA: TGTGCCAGCAGTTCCGGGACGCCAAAGCCCCAGCATTTT
CDR3 protein: CASSSGTPKPQHF

clone size: .
D gene: TRBD1
V gene: TRBV28
J gene: TRBJ1-2
CDR3 DNA: TGTGCCAGCAGTTCGCGGACAGGGTGGTATGGCTACACCTTC
CDR3 protein: CASSSRTGWYGYTF

clone size: .
D gene: TRBD1
V gene: TRBV28
J gene: TRBJ1-6
CDR3 DNA: TGTGCCAGCAGTCCCCCCGGACAGGTTAATTCACCCCTCCACTTT
CDR3 protein: CASSPPGQVNSPLHF

clone size: .
D gene: .
V gene: TRBV7-8
J gene: TRBJ1-5
CDR3 DNA: TGTGCCAGCAGCGGGCGAGGGGCGAGCAATCAGCCCCAGCATTTT
CDR3 protein: CASSGRGASNQPQHF

clone size: .
D gene: .
V gene: TRBV2
J gene: TRBJ1-4
CDR3 DNA: TGTGCCAGCAGTAAAGATGGTGGTTCTAATGAAAAACTGTTTTTT
CDR3 protein: CASSKDGGSNEKLFF

clone size: .
D gene: TRBD1
V gene: TRBV28
J gene: TRBJ1-5
CDR3 DNA: TGTGCCAGCAGTTTGTCGCCCCTCAGGGGACAGGGTCTTGAGCCCCAGCATTTT
CDR3 protein: CASSLSPLRGQGLEPQHF

clone size: few
D gene: .
V gene: TRBV7-9
J gene: TRBJ1-2
CDR3 DNA: TGTGCCAGCAGCTTATTATCAGACTATGGCTACACCTTC
CDR3 protein: CASSLLSDYGYTF

clone size: .
D gene: TRBD1
V gene: TRBV6-2/TRBV6-3
J gene: TRBJ1-2
CDR3 DNA: TGTGCCAGCAGTCCGGACAGGGACTATGGCTACACCTTC
CDR3 protein: CASSPDRDYGYTF

clone size: .
D gene: .
V gene: TRBV5-1
J gene: TRBJ1-3
CDR3 DNA: TGCGCCAGCAGCTTAGGATCTAGCTCTGGAAACACCATATATTTT
CDR3 protein: CASSLGSSSGNTIYF

clone size: .
D gene: .
V gene: TRBV7-3
J gene: TRBJ1-1
CDR3 DNA: TGTGCCAGCAGCTTAGAAAGGAGTTCAATGAACACTGAAGCTTTCTTT
CDR3 protein: CASSLERSSMNTEAFF

clone size: .
D gene: .
V gene: TRBV7-2
J gene: TRBJ2-7
CDR3 DNA: TGTGCCAGCAGCTTAGGGGGATCAAACTACGAGCAGTACTTC
CDR3 protein: CASSLGGSNYEQYF

clone size: .
D gene: .
V gene: TRBV28
J gene: TRBJ1-6
CDR3 DNA: TGTGCCAGCAGTTTCCCCACAGGGTTTAATTCACCCCTCCACTTT
CDR3 protein: CASSFPTGFNSPLHF

clone size: .
D gene: .
V gene: TRBV5-6
J gene: TRBJ1-1
CDR3 DNA: TGTGCCAGCAGCTTGGTGGATAGTGGCACTGAAGCTTTCTTT
CDR3 protein: CASSLVDSGTEAFF

clone size: .
D gene: .
V gene: TRBV21-1
J gene: TRBJ1-2
CDR3 DNA: TGTGCCAGCACCGACGGGACAGGGGGCCTTACTAACTATGGCTACACCTTC
CDR3 protein: CASTDGTGGLTNYGYTF

clone size: .
D gene: TRBD1
V gene: TRBV4-1
J gene: TRBJ1-5
CDR3 DNA: TGCGCCAGCAGCCAAGGCGGGACAGATAATCAGCCCCAGCATTTT
CDR3 protein: CASSQGGTDNQPQHF

clone size: .
D gene: TRBD1
V gene: TRBV6-5
J gene: TRBJ2-7
CDR3 DNA: TGTGCCAGCAGCCTGACAGGGCAGCAGTACTTC
CDR3 protein: CASSLTGQQYF

clone size: .
D gene: .
V gene: TRBV7-3
J gene: TRBJ1-5
CDR3 DNA: TGTGCCAGCAGCAGCTTGGACGGCTACAATCAGCCCCAGCATTTT
CDR3 protein: CASSSLDGYNQPQHF

clone size: .
D gene: .
V gene: TRBV6-5
J gene: TRBJ1-1
CDR3 DNA: TGTGCCAGCAGTTATAGTCAGCCCCCGTCGGAAGCTTTCTTT
CDR3 protein: CASSYSQPPSEAFF

clone size: once
D gene: .
V gene: TRBV18
J gene: TRBJ1-4
CDR3 DNA: TGTGCCAGCTCTACAGGAACTCTAAATGAAAAACTGTTTTTT
CDR3 protein: CASSTGTLNEKLFF

clone size: .
D gene: .
V gene: TRBV25-1
J gene: TRBJ1-1
CDR3 DNA: TGTGCCAGCAGTGGTCACCTGAACACTGAAGCTTTCTTT
CDR3 protein: CASSGHLNTEAFF

clone size: few
D gene: .
V gene: TRBV5-4
J gene: TRBJ1-2
CDR3 DNA: TGTGCCAGCAGCGTTGGGTCTTTGAACTATGGCTACACCTTC
CDR3 protein: CASSVGSLNYGYTF

clone size: .
D gene: .
V gene: TRBV20-1
J gene: TRBJ1-1
CDR3 DNA: TGCAGTGCCGGAGGGGACACTGAAGCTTTCTTT
CDR3 protein: CSAGGDTEAFF